Listed below are T cell receptor beta chains from one sample, sequenced in a study of T-cell reconstitution after alpha-beta-depleted transplantation in children. TCRdb re-called the PCR reads with MiXCR, one entry per CDR3 protein. The sample lists roughly 500,000 distinct CDR3 sequences; approximately 30% were seen once. The sequences come from PBMCs from the stem cell graft donor, collected from the stem cell graft. Receptors originate from a human donor who donated a stem cell graft to a child with aplastic anemia. Each CDR3 is given with its conserved first and last residue. D genes are given only for firm matches. Rows give clone size only sometimes, using once, few, many, or a class for an expanded clone.

clone_size	v_call	d_call	j_call	cdr3_nt	cdr3_aa
NA	TRBV12-3/TRBV12-4	TRBD2	TRBJ2-1	TGTGCCAGCAGTCCCATAGCGGGAGGAGGAGGCAATGAGCAGTTCTTC	CASSPIAGGGGNEQFF
NA	TRBV20-1	NA	TRBJ2-3	TGCAGTGCTAGCGGTTCCCTATTAACAGATACGCAGTATTTT	CSASGSLLTDTQYF
NA	TRBV4-3	NA	TRBJ2-3	TGCGCCAGCAGTCTCCTCGTGGACGGTGGAGATACGCAGTATTTT	CASSLLVDGGDTQYF
NA	TRBV12-3/TRBV12-4	TRBD2	TRBJ2-3	TGTGCCAGCAGAACTAGCGGGAGGGGCGTAGATACGCAGTATTTT	CASRTSGRGVDTQYF
NA	TRBV18	TRBD1	TRBJ2-5	TGTGCCAGCTCACCATTGGACAGGGGAGAGACCCAGTACTTC	CASSPLDRGETQYF
few	TRBV29-1	NA	TRBJ2-1	TGCAGCGTTGTACCCCGAGAGGGTGAGCAGTTCTTC	CSVVPREGEQFF
few	TRBV29-1	NA	TRBJ2-1	TGCAGCGTCCGTAGCGGCCTGAGAGATAATGAGCAGTTCTTC	CSVRSGLRDNEQFF
NA	TRBV18	NA	TRBJ1-1	TGTGCCAGCTCATCCTCGGGACATACGAACACTGAAGCTTTCTTT	CASSSSGHTNTEAFF
few	TRBV7-2	NA	TRBJ1-5	TGTGCCAGCAGCTCCCCAGGGGAACCCCAGCATTTT	CASSSPGEPQHF
few	TRBV5-1	NA	TRBJ1-4	TGCGCCAGCAGCTCGGACGCGGCAACTAATGAAAAACTGTTTTTT	CASSSDAATNEKLFF
once	TRBV11-2	TRBD1	TRBJ2-3	TGTGCCAGCAGCCCTCACAGGGGCGGAGATACGCAGTATTTT	CASSPHRGGDTQYF
NA	TRBV4-2	TRBD2	TRBJ2-2	TGTGCCAGCAGCCAGGGACTAGCGGGAGGTTGGGGCACCGGGGAGCTGTTTTTT	CASSQGLAGGWGTGELFF
NA	TRBV5-4	NA	TRBJ1-3	TGTGCCAGCAGCGTGGGTTGGGGAGCTGGAAACACCATATATTTT	CASSVGWGAGNTIYF
few	TRBV29-1	NA	TRBJ2-3	TGCAGCGTTCGCTCAGGGTATAGCACAGATACGCAGTATTTT	CSVRSGYSTDTQYF
NA	TRBV29-1	NA	TRBJ2-5	TGCAGCGTTGAAGATCCTCCGGAGACCCAGTACTTC	CSVEDPPETQYF
NA	TRBV13	NA	TRBJ2-1	TGTGCCAGCAGCCGGGTGGGGAGCTCCTACAATGAGCAGTTCTTC	CASSRVGSSYNEQFF
few	TRBV6-1	NA	TRBJ1-1	TGTGCCAGCAGCAGAACCGGGGGGGTTAACACTGAAGCTTTCTTT	CASSRTGGVNTEAFF
NA	TRBV7-9	NA	TRBJ2-2	TGTGCCGGAACTAGCAAGCTGAACACCGGGGAGCTGTTTTTT	CAGTSKLNTGELFF
few	TRBV12-3/TRBV12-4	TRBD1	TRBJ1-2	TGTGCCAGCAGTCTCCGGGACAGGGGGCGTTATGGCTACACCTTC	CASSLRDRGRYGYTF
NA	TRBV5-1	NA	TRBJ2-5	TGCGCCAGCAGCAAATCTGTGTGGGAGAAGGAACAAGAGACCCAGTACTTC	CASSKSVWEKEQETQYF
NA	TRBV6-2/TRBV6-3	NA	TRBJ2-5	TGTGCCAGCAGGGGTATTTACCTCGAAGAGACCCAGTACTTC	CASRGIYLEETQYF
NA	TRBV19	NA	TRBJ1-1	TGTGCCAGTAGTATTCAGGGCCGGGGAACTGAAGCTTTCTTT	CASSIQGRGTEAFF
NA	TRBV12-3/TRBV12-4	TRBD1	TRBJ2-3	TGTGCCAGCAGTCCGACAGGGACCACAGATACGCAGTATTTT	CASSPTGTTDTQYF
NA	TRBV5-1	NA	TRBJ2-2	TGCGCCAGCCGCCATAGCGGAGCGAACACCGGGGAGCTGTTTTTT	CASRHSGANTGELFF
few	TRBV29-1	TRBD1	TRBJ1-5	TGCAGCGTTGAGATTGGGACAGGGGGATATCAGCCCCAGCATTTT	CSVEIGTGGYQPQHF
few	TRBV15	TRBD1	TRBJ1-1	TGTGCCACCAGCAGAAAACAGGGGCCGAACACTGAAGCTTTCTTT	CATSRKQGPNTEAFF
few	TRBV28	TRBD1	TRBJ2-7	TGTGCCAGCAGTTCCCCGGGACAGTTGGCCTACGAGCAGTACTTC	CASSSPGQLAYEQYF
NA	TRBV6-1	NA	TRBJ2-7	TGTGCCAGCACCTACGAGGACACCCTCTACGAGCAGTACTTC	CASTYEDTLYEQYF
NA	TRBV30	TRBD1	TRBJ1-3	TGTGCCTGGAGTGCTGGACAGGTCGGGAGCTCTGGAAACACCATATATTTT	CAWSAGQVGSSGNTIYF
many	TRBV29-1	TRBD2	TRBJ2-5	TGCAGCGTTGATGGAGGCGGGGGCCAAGAGACCCAGTACTTC	CSVDGGGGQETQYF
few	TRBV10-3	NA	TRBJ2-1	TGTGCCATCAGTGATTTGCGCGATGAGCAGTTCTTC	CAISDLRDEQFF
NA	TRBV4-3	NA	TRBJ1-4	TGCGCCAGCAGCCGGGTCCTGGGGGGCGAAGGAGAAAAACTGTTTTTT	CASSRVLGGEGEKLFF
NA	TRBV5-1	NA	TRBJ2-5	TGCGCCAGCAGCTTGAATGGAGTACAAGAGACCCAGTACTTC	CASSLNGVQETQYF
NA	TRBV4-3	NA	TRBJ1-5	TGCGTCAGCAGCCAAGAGCTAACCTTTCGAGGGGGACGGCGTCAGCCCCAGCATTTC	CVSSQELTFRGGRRQPQHF
NA	TRBV5-4	NA	TRBJ2-3	TGTGCCAGCAGCCAGGGCGCAGATACGCAGTATTTT	CASSQGADTQYF
NA	TRBV9	TRBD1	TRBJ2-3	TGTGCCAGCAGCGCTAGGCCCCCGGGACAGATCACAGATACGCAGTATTTT	CASSARPPGQITDTQYF
NA	TRBV12-3/TRBV12-4	TRBD1	TRBJ1-5	TGTGCCAGCGGTTCAGGGGACAGTGTTAGGACCTCAGAGCCCCAGCATTTT	CASGSGDSVRTSEPQHF
once	TRBV5-1	NA	TRBJ2-1	TGCGCCAGCAGCTTGAGGCCAGAAACCTCCGAGGGCTCCTACAATGAGCAGTTCTTC	CASSLRPETSEGSYNEQFF
many	TRBV20-1	TRBD2	TRBJ2-1	TGCAGTGCTAGAGGCACTAGCGGGGGACCGTCAGAGCAGTTCTTC	CSARGTSGGPSEQFF
few	TRBV14	TRBD2	TRBJ2-5	TGTGCCAGCAGCTCCCGACTAGCGGGAGGGCAAGAGACCCAGTACTTC	CASSSRLAGGQETQYF
NA	TRBV20-1	NA	TRBJ1-4	TGCAGTGCTCGCGGACCTAATGAAAAACTGTTTTTT	CSARGPNEKLFF
NA	TRBV25-1	TRBD1	TRBJ2-7	TGTGCCAGCAGTGAGACGGGACAGGGAAACTACGAGCAGTACTTC	CASSETGQGNYEQYF
few	TRBV6-5	NA	TRBJ2-1	TGTGCCAGCAGTTCCTTTATAGCGGACTCTTACAATGAGCAGTTCTTC	CASSSFIADSYNEQFF
once	TRBV5-5	NA	TRBJ2-5	TGTGCCAGCAGCCCAAGCCAGGGGAGGGAGACCCAGTACTTC	CASSPSQGRETQYF
NA	TRBV9	NA	TRBJ2-3	TGTGCCAGCAGCGGAGTGGGGTGGGAACGCACAGATACGCAGTATTTT	CASSGVGWERTDTQYF